The 24 T cell receptor beta chains reported below all come from one sample, sequenced in a study of neoadjuvant anti-PD-1 for oral cavity cancer. Profiled with immunoSEQ multiplex PCR; TCRdb holds only in-frame clones, not every one. The sample holds around 62,000 clones; roughly three quarters are singletons and the top ten take 2.5% to 3%. The sample here was PBMCs, taken before nivolumab (anti-PD-1) treatment. The receptors were sampled from a person aged 40-85 years with oral cavity squamous cell carcinoma.

The V gene is TRBV6-1, the J gene TRBJ1-4; TRBD1 matches at 7 bases. CDR1 is MNHNS, CDR2 SASEGT, per germline. The V gene end was trimmed by 6 bases and the J gene end by 6 bases; junction bases not matched to a gene: 7. This CDR3 spans 14 amino acids. The CDR3 region is CASSPGTADEKLFF. Written as DNA, the CDR3 is TGTGCCAGCAGCCCCGGGACAGCGGATGAAAAACTGTTTTTT.

The rearrangement uses TRBV5-1 and TRBJ1-1; a possible D gene is TRBD1 (6 bases). Germline V gives CDR1 SGHRS, CDR2 YFSETQ. Trimming shortened V by 2 bases and J by 7 bases, and 12 bases separated the two germline ends. CDR3 length equals 13 residues. CDR3 protein: CASSFQDSFEAFF. The CDR3 region has the DNA TGCGCCAGCAGCTTCCAGGACAGCTTTGAAGCTTTCTTT.

V is TRBV10-3 and J is TRBJ1-1; 8 bases map to TRBD1. The CDR3 covers 12 residues. The J segment lost 5 bases and the V segment lost 7 bases, leaving 3 bases of the junction unmatched. In germline, CDR1 is ENHRY, CDR2 SYGVKD. CDR3: CAITRTGTEAFF. The CDR3, as DNA: TGTGCCATCACCCGGACAGGGACTGAAGCTTTCTTT.

The V call is TRBV27, the J call TRBJ2-7, with 9 bases fitting TRBD2. The CDR3 runs to 17 residues. V shed 3 bases and J 2 bases; nucleotides not matched to a gene: 11. Looked up from germline, CDR1 is MNHEY and CDR2 is SMNVEV (reference sequence). Here the CDR3 reads CASSLGFGGGRAYEQYF. CDR3 sequence (DNA): TGTGCCAGCAGTTTGGGGTTCGGTGGCGGGAGGGCCTACGAGCAGTACTTC.

This clone occurred once. The V call is TRBV19, the J call TRBJ2-2; possible D gene TRBD2, 7 bases. Germline V gene data show CDR1 as LNHDA and CDR2 as SQIVND (reference sequence). CDR3 length equals 17 residues. V lost 3 bases, J lost 4 bases, and 18 bases lay in between. CDR3 protein: CASSIGGGGSGTGELFF. The CDR3 nucleotides read TGTGCCAGTAGTATCGGAGGGGGAGGGTCGGGCACCGGGGAGCTGTTTTTT. Full variable domain (rest looked up from reference TRBV19 and TRBJ2-2): DGGITQSPKYLFRKEGQNVTLSCEQNLNHDAMYWYRQDPGQGLRLIYYSQIVNDFQKGDIAEGYSVSREKKESFPLTVTSAQKNPTAFYLCASSIGGGGSGTGELFFGEGSRLTVL.

The CDR3 DNA sequence: TGTGCCAGCAGCCCGGGACAGGGGGCCCTGGAGCAGTACTTC. Amino acid sequence: CASSPGQGALEQYF. The V gene is TRBV5-4, the J gene TRBJ2-7; 12 positions match TRBD1. V gave up 4 bases and J gave up 7 bases; unmatched junction bases: 6. The CDR3 totals 14 residues. Germline CDR1 is SGHNT and CDR2 is YYREEE (reference sequence).

The rearrangement joins TRBV18 to TRBJ1-3; D is unresolved. V lost 8 bases and J lost 0, with 23 bases in between. Germline V lookup: CDR1 KGHSH, CDR2 LQKENI. The CDR3 is 18 residues long. In DNA form, the CDR3 reads TGTGCCAGCCAAGAGCAAGTAGCTCACATCTACTCTGGAAACACCATATATTTT. This translates into CASQEQVAHIYSGNTIYF.

The chain joins TRBV25-1 to TRBJ1-3; 8 bases match TRBD1. The germline V gene encodes CDR1 MGHDK and CDR2 SYGVNS. The CDR3 is 12 residues long. J was trimmed by 12 bases and V by 1 base; bases with no gene match: 2. This CDR3 reads CASSEFDRGIYF. For the CDR3, the DNA is TGTGCCAGCAGTGAATTTGACAGGGGCATATATTTT.

The V and J genes are TRBV9 and TRBJ2-5; 14 nucleotides match TRBD2. The V and J ends lost 3 bases and 5 bases, in that order; junction bases with no gene match: 6. In germline, CDR1 is SGDLS, CDR2 YYNGEE. This CDR3 is 16 amino acids long. The CDR3 region has the DNA TGTGCCAGCAGCGATAGACTAGCGGGAGGGAGGGAGACCCAGTACTTC. Its protein is CASSDRLAGGRETQYF.

This rearrangement joins TRBV9 to TRBJ2-4; maybe TRBD2 (6 bases). CDR3 length: 14 residues. Looked up from germline, CDR1 is SGDLS and CDR2 is YYNGEE. Trimming removed 3 bases at V and 0 bases at J, with 7 bases between. The chain's CDR3 is CASSAGLAKNIQYF. As DNA, the CDR3 is TGTGCCAGCAGCGCGGGACTAGCCAAAAACATTCAGTACTTC.

V gene TRBV11-1 combines with J gene TRBJ1-1; no reliable D call. The V gene lost 3 bases and the J gene lost 4 bases, with 3 bases spanning the gap. The CDR3 consists of 11 residues. Germline V lookup: CDR1 SGHAT, CDR2 FQDESV (reference sequence). The CDR3 protein is CASSFSTEAFF. The CDR3 region has the DNA TGTGCCAGCAGCTTTTCCACTGAAGCTTTCTTT.

This sequence joins TRBV28 and TRBJ1-1; D gene unclear. CDR1 is MDHEN, CDR2 SYDVKM, per germline. The V end lost 1 base, the J end lost 6 bases, and 3 bases lay between the germline ends. This CDR3 region has 11 residues. The DNA for the CDR3 is TGTGCCAGCAGTTTATCTTCTGAAGCTTTCTTT. This sequence encodes CASSLSSEAFF.

The J gene is TRBJ1-5, the V gene TRBV19; D gene ambiguous. The CDR3 spans 15 residues. The germline gives CDR1 LNHDA, CDR2 SQIVND (reference sequence). Between the trimmed V and J ends, which lost 3 bases and 2 bases, there was a span of 11 bases. The CDR3 bases are TGTGCCAGTAGTATTGAACGGTTAGGCAATCAGCCCCAGCATTTT. Translated: CASSIERLGNQPQHF.

This sequence joins TRBV6-5 and TRBJ1-4; the match to TRBD1 covers 8 bases. This CDR3 has 14 residues. CDR1 and CDR2 (germline): MNHEY, SVGAGI. V lost 5 bases and J lost 6; bases outside the gene matches: 5. CDR3 in amino acids: CASSPDRGDEKLFF. DNA for the CDR3: TGTGCCAGCAGTCCAGACAGGGGAGATGAAAAACTGTTTTTT.

This clone was detected only once. The V call is TRBV5-6, the J call TRBJ1-1; 8 nucleotides align to TRBD1. The CDR3 loop spans 14 amino acids. The junction had 2 bases not matched to a gene; V was cut back by 4 bases and J by 0 bases. The germline gives CDR1 SGHDT, CDR2 YYEEEE. The CDR3 bases are TGTGCCAGCAGCCAGACAGGGGTGAACACTGAAGCTTTCTTT. Amino acids: CASSQTGVNTEAFF.

The DNA of the CDR3 is TGCGCCAGCAGCCAAGCCAACACCGGGACTTTCAACTATGGCTACACCTTC. This codes for CASSQANTGTFNYGYTF. The V and J genes are TRBV4-1 and TRBJ1-2; perhaps TRBD1 as D (5 bases). V lost 1 base to trimming and J lost 2 bases, with 17 bases between them. The germline V gene has CDR1 MGHRA and CDR2 YSYEKL. CDR3 length: 17 amino acids.

The chain links TRBV7-2 to TRBJ1-1; D not resolved. This CDR3 is built from 14 residues. Trimming removed 5 bases at V and 9 bases at J, with 19 bases between. The germline gives CDR1 SGHTA, CDR2 FQGNSA. CDR3 nucleotides: TGTGCCAGCAGCCCCCCGCGGGGAGGAGGTAAAGCTTTCTTT. This encodes CASSPPRGGGKAFF.

V and J are TRBV11-2 and TRBJ2-1; D is unresolved. The V and J ends lost 1 base and 8 bases respectively, with 12 bases between them. Germline assignment: CDR1 SGHAT and CDR2 FQNNGV. The CDR3 runs 14 residues. The CDR3 nucleotides are TGTGCCAGCAGCTTAGCCCCTCTTGACTATGAGCAGTTCTTC. This encodes CASSLAPLDYEQFF. The complete variable domain, with remaining parts taken from reference TRBV11-2 and TRBJ2-1, reads EAGVAQSPRYKIIEKRQSVAFWCNPISGHATLYWYQQILGQGPKLLIQFQNNGVVDDSQLPKDRFSAERLKGVDSTLKIQPAKLEDSAVYLCASSLAPLDYEQFFGPGTRLTVL.

The V and J genes are TRBV5-1 and TRBJ2-7; possibly TRBD1 for D (6 bases). CDR1 is SGHRS and CDR2 is YFSETQ in the germline V gene. This CDR3 has 15 amino acids. Trimming left V 1 base short and J 3 bases short, with 14 bases between. This chain's CDR3 is CASSLTGMMGYEQYF. The CDR3 coding sequence is TGCGCCAGCAGCTTGACAGGGATGATGGGCTACGAGCAGTACTTC.

The chain links TRBV11-2 to TRBJ2-7; 7 nucleotides line up with TRBD2. Germline values: CDR1 SGHAT, CDR2 FQNNGV. V shed 8 bases and J 3 bases; nucleotides not matched to a gene: 10. This CDR3 comprises 14 residues. CDR3 bases: TGTGCCAGCTCCGGCGGGGGTCAGGGCTACGAGCAGTACTTC. Its protein is CASSGGGQGYEQYF.

The table lists this clone with a few counts. The chain employs TRBV6-4 and TRBJ2-5; D is undetermined. This CDR3 is built from 13 residues. Germline V gene sequence: CDR1 MRHNA, CDR2 SNTAGT. The germline V and J ends were trimmed by 5 bases and 9 bases, with 16 bases remaining between them. The chain's CDR3 is CASSSLAESPQYF. The CDR3, as DNA: TGTGCCAGCAGTTCCCTCGCGGAGAGCCCCCAGTACTTC.

This chain uses TRBV12-5 with TRBJ1-1; no firm D call. The CDR3 is 11 amino acids. Germline CDR1 is LGHNT and CDR2 is FRNRAP. The V end was cut by 6 bases, the J end by 2 bases, with 4 bases between. The CDR3, as DNA: TGTGCTAGTGGAGTCAACACTGAAGCTTTCTTT. Translated, it gives CASGVNTEAFF.

The chain is built from TRBV6-5 and TRBJ2-1; 10 bases are shared with TRBD1. Germline V lookup: CDR1 MNHEY, CDR2 SVGAGI. J gave up 10 bases and V 5 bases, and 8 bases lay outside the gene matches. The CDR3 consists of 14 residues. Here the CDR3 DNA reads TGTGCCAGCAGTACTCGACAGGGGGCCCTAGAGCAGTTCTTC. Its protein product is CASSTRQGALEQFF.

This clone was seen a single time. This chain joins TRBV7-6 and TRBJ2-1, with 11 bases matching TRBD2. V lost 4 bases and J lost 6; bases outside the gene matches: 14. The CDR3 runs to 18 residues. The germline CDR1 and CDR2 sequences are SGHVS and FNYEAQ. The chain's CDR3 is CASSSSLAGATGSNEQFF. The CDR3 DNA reads TGTGCCAGCAGCTCTTCACTAGCGGGGGCCACAGGGTCCAATGAGCAGTTCTTC.